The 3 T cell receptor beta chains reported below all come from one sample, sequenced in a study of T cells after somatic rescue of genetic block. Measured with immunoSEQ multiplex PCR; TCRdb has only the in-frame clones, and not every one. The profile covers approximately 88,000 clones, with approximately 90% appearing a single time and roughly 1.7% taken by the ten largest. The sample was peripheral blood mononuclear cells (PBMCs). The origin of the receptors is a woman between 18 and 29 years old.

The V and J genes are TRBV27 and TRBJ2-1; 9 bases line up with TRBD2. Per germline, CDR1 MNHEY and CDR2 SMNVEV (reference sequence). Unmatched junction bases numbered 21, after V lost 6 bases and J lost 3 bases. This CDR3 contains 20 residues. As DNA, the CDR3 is TGTGCCAGCAGGGCCCCTAGCGGGAAGGGGGGGTCTGAGGGCTACAATGAGCAGTTCTTC. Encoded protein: CASRAPSGKGGSEGYNEQFF.

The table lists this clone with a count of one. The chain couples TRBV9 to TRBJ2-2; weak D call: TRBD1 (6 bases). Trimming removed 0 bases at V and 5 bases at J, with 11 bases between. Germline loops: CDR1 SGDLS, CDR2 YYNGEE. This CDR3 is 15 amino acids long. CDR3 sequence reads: CASSVGERGTGELFF. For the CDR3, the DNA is TGTGCCAGCAGCGTAGGGGAGAGGGGGACCGGGGAGCTGTTTTTT.

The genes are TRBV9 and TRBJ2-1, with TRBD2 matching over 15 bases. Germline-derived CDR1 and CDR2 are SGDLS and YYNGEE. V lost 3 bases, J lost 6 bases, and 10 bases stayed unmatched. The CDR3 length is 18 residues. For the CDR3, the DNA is TGTGCCAGCAGCGCGGGACTAGCGGGAGGCCGCCTTGTCAATGAGCAGTTCTTC. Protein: CASSAGLAGGRLVNEQFF.